This TCR beta chain was sequenced in a study of blood T cell repertoires in COVID-19. As for the study in general: The United States, Italy and Spain supplied acute and convalescent COVID-19 samples. T cells, B-cell-depleted T cells, or PBMCs provided the cDNA or gDNA that served as material.

Per germline, CDR1 MDHEN and CDR2 SYDVKM. The CDR3 has 15 residues. V was shortened by 5 bases and J by 3 bases, with 11 bases between the two germline ends. Authors' processing steps: Reference gene primer amplification in the assay estimated nucleated cell counts. Here immunoSEQ multiplex PCR was the method, and the copy in TCRdb shows in-frame clones only, minus some. V and J calls and clone size are given by that table; D and trimming were obtained from the DNA. The profile covers about 64,000 clones, with about 88% appearing a single time and roughly 3.9% taken by the ten largest. The rearrangement uses TRBV28 and TRBJ2-6; D gene uncertain. Sequences were obtained from peripheral blood. The receptor was isolated from a man aged 70-80 years with acute or convalescent COVID-19. CDR3 bases: TGTGCCAGCAGTATCACGGGTGATGGGGCCAACGTCCTGACTTTC. Protein: CASSITGDGANVLTF.